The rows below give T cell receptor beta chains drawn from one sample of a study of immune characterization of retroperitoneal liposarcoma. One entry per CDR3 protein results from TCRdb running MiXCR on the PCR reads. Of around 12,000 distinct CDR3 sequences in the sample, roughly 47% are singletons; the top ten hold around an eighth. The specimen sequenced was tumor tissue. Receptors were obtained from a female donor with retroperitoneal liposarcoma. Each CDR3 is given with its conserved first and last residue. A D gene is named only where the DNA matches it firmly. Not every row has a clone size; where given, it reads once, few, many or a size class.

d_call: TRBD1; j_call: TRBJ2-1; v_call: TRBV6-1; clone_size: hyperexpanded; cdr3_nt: TGTGCCAGCAGCCCGGGACAGGGAGTCTACAATGAGCAGTTCTTC; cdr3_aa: CASSPGQGVYNEQFF
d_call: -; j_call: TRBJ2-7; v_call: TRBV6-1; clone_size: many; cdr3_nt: TGTGCCAGCAGTGAAGGGCAGGAGACCCACGAGCAGTACTTC; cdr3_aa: CASSEGQETHEQYF
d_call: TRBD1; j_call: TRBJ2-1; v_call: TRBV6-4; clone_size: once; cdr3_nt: TGTGCCAGCAGTGTGGGGACAGGGGATGAGGATGAGCAGTTCTTC; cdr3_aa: CASSVGTGDEDEQFF
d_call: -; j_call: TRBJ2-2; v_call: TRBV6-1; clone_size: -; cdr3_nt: TGTGCCAGCAGAGTACCAGGGGTCAGCACCGGGGAGCTGTTTTTT; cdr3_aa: CASRVPGVSTGELFF
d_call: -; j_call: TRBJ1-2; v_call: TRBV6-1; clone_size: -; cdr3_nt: TGTGCCAGCAGTCTAACCGTAGGAGCTAACTATGGCTACACCTTC; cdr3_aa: CASSLTVGANYGYTF
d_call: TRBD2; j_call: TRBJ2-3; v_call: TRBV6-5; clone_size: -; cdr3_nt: TGTGCCAGCAGACTAGCGGGAGGCACAGATACGCAGTATTTT; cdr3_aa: CASRLAGGTDTQYF
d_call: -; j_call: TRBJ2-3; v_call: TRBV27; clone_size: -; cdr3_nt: TGTGCCAGCAGAAGTACCGGAACAGATACGCAGTATTTT; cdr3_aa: CASRSTGTDTQYF
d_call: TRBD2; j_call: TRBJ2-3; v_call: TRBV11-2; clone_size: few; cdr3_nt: TGTGCCAGCAGCTTAGCCGGACTAGCGGGAGTTGGAGAGCAGTACTTT; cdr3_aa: CASSLAGLAGVGEQYF
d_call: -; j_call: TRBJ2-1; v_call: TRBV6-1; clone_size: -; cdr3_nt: TGTGCCAGCAGTGAAGCTGGGGGGTTCGATGAGCAGTTCTTC; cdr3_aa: CASSEAGGFDEQFF
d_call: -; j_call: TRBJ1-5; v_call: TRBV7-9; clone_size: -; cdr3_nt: TGTGCCAGCAGCTTCTCAAGCAATCAGCCCCAGCATTTT; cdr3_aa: CASSFSSNQPQHF
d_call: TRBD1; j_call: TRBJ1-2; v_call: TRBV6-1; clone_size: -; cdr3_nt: TGTGCCAGCAGCCGGACAGGGGATGGCTACACCTTC; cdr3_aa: CASSRTGDGYTF
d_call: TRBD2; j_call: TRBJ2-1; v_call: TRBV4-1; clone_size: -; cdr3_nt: TGCGCCAGCAGCCAAGTTGGCGCGGGGGGCGGCTCCTACAATGAGCAGTTCTTC; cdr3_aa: CASSQVGAGGGSYNEQFF
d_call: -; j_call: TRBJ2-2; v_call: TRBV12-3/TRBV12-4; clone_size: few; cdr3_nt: TGTGCCAGCAGTTTAGCGTTCTTCAGGGCTCCCGGGGAGCTGTTTTTT; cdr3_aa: CASSLAFFRAPGELFF
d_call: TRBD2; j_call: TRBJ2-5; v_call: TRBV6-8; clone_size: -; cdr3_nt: TGTGCCAGCAGTCCTCGGACTAGTAACTACAATGAGCAGTACTTC; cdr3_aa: CASSPRTSNYNEQYF
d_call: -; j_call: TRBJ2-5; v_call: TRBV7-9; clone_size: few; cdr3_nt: TGTGCCAGCAGCTCCACCCAAGAGACCCAGTACTTC; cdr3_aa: CASSSTQETQYF
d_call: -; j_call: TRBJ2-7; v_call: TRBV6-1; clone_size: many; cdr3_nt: TGTGCCAGCCGGACGGACACCTACGAGCAGTACTTC; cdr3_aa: CASRTDTYEQYF
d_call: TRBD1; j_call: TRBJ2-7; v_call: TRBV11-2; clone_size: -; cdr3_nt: TGTGCCAGCAGCTTTAACAGGGGGGACTACGAGCAGTACTTC; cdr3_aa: CASSFNRGDYEQYF
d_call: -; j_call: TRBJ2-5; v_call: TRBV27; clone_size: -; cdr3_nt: TGTGCCAGCAAGGACCCTCTAGGGGAGACCCAGTACTTC; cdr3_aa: CASKDPLGETQYF
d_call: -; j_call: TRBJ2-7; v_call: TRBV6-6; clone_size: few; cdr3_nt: TGTGCCAGCAGTTACACCTCGACAGGACTAGGAGAGCAGTACTTC; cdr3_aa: CASSYTSTGLGEQYF
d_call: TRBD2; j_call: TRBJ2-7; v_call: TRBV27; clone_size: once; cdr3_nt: TGTGCCAGCAAAGCGGGGGGAGACTACGAGCAGTACTTC; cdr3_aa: CASKAGGDYEQYF
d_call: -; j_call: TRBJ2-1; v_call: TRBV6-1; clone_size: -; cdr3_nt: TGTGCCAGCAGTTTTTCCTCGGCTAAACTATACAATGAGCAGTTCTTC; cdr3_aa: CASSFSSAKLYNEQFF
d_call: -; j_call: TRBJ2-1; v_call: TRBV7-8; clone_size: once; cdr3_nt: TGTGCCAGCAGCTTTCCCAGTGCCGAGCAGTTCTTC; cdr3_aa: CASSFPSAEQFF
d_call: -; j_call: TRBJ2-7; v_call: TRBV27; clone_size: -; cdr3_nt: TGTGCCAGTAGCCGGGCGCGTTCGGGCTACGAGCAGTACTTC; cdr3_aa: CASSRARSGYEQYF
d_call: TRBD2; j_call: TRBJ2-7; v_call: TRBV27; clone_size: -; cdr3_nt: TGTGCCAGCAGAAAGGGACTAGCGGGAACAAGGGCGGACTACGAGCAGTACTTC; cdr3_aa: CASRKGLAGTRADYEQYF
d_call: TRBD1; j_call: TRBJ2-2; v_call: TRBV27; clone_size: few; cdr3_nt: TGTGCCAGCAGTTTTAGGACAGGGGAATCCAACACCGGGGAGCTGTTTTTT; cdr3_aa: CASSFRTGESNTGELFF
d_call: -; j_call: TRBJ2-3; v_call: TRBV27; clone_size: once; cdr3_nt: TGTGCCAGCAGTTTTGCCTTTAGCACAGATACGCAGTATTTT; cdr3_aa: CASSFAFSTDTQYF
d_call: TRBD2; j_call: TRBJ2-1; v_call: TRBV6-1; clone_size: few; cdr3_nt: TGTGCCAGCAAACTAGCGGGAGGGCCCATTTCCGAGCAGTTCTTC; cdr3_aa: CASKLAGGPISEQFF
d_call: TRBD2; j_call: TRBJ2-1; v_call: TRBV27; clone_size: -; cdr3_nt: TGTGCCAGCAGTGAAGGACTAGCGGGAGGTCACCATCGGTACTTC; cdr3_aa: CASSEGLAGGHHRYF
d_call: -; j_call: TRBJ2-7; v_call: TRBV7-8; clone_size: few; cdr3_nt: TGTGCCAGCAGCCCAGGGGACAAGCACTACGAGCAGTACTTC; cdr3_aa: CASSPGDKHYEQYF
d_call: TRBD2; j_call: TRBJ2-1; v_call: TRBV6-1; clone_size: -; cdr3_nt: TGTGCCACCTCCAGATCTAGCGGGGGTTTCCAAGAGACCCAGTTCTTC; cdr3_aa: CATSRSSGGFQETQFF
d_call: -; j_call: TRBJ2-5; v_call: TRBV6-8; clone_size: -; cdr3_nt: TGTGCCAGCAGTATACGCAGGGAAGAGACCCAGTACTTC; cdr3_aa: CASSIRREETQYF
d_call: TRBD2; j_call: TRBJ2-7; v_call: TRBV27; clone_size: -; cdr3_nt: TGTGCCAGCAGTTCAGGACTAGCGGGAGGGGTGAACTACGAGCAGTACTTC; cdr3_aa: CASSSGLAGGVNYEQYF
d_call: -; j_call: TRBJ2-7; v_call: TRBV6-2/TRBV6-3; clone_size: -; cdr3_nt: TGTGCCAGCAAACTATCGGACCGATACTACGAGCAGTACTTC; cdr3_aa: CASKLSDRYYEQYF
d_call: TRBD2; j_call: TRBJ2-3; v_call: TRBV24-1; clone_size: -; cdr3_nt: TGTGCCACCAGTGATTCCACCCGACTAGCGGGAGGGCCACGGGACACAGATACGCAGTATTTT; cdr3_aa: CATSDSTRLAGGPRDTDTQYF
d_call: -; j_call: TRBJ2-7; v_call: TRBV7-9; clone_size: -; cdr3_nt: TGTGCCAGCAGCGTAAGCAGGGGAGGACCCTACGAGCAGTACTTC; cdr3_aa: CASSVSRGGPYEQYF
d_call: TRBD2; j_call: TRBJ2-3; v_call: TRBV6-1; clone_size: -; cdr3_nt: TGTGCCAGCAGCCCTATAGCGGGGGCGGGGACAGATACGCAGTATTTT; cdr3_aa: CASSPIAGAGTDTQYF
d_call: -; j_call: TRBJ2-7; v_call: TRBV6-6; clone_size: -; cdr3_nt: TGTGCCAGCAGCCGGGACCGCTTATACGAGCAGTACTTC; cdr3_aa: CASSRDRLYEQYF
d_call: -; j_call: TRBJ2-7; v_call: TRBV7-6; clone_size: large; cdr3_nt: TGTGCCAGCAGCTTGGGGGCAGGGGCAAACGAGCAGTACTTC; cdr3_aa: CASSLGAGANEQYF
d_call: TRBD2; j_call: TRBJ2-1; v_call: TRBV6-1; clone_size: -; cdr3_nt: TGTGCCAGCAGTGAAGAGGCTAGCGGGGCGGAGACCCAGTTCTTC; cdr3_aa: CASSEEASGAETQFF
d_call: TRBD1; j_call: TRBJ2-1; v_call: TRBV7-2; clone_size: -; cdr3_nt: TGTGCCAGCAGCCTAACCTCCCAGGACAGGGTTGAGCAGTTCTTC; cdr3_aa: CASSLTSQDRVEQFF